The 26 T cell receptor beta chains presented below share a single source sample, sequenced in a study of T cell changes during pregnancy in multiple sclerosis. Repertoires were generated with immunoSEQ multiplex PCR, while TCRdb's copy carries only in-frame clones and drops some. The sample lists about 57,000 clones; around 93% were seen once. The sample in question was peripheral blood, obtained after pregnancy. All receptors derive from a female donor in good health, enrolled as a control in a pregnancy study.

CDR3 protein: CSVEVDRDGDTQYF. For the CDR3, the DNA is TGCAGCGTTGAGGTGGACAGGGATGGGGATACGCAGTATTTT. The chain uses TRBV29-1 and TRBJ2-3, with 8 bases matching TRBD1. Losses at the gene ends were 3 bases for V and 6 bases for J; bases not matched to a gene: 8. This CDR3 has 14 amino acids. The germline CDR1 and CDR2 sequences are SQVTM and ANQGSEA.

This rearrangement joins TRBV6-1 to TRBJ2-4; D unresolved. Looked up from germline, CDR1 is MNHNS and CDR2 is SASEGT. V lost 8 bases to trimming and J lost 2 bases, with 10 bases between them. The CDR3 contains 13 residues. As DNA, the CDR3 is TGTGCCAGCTCTGAGATATCCAAAAACATTCAGTACTTC. Translation: CASSEISKNIQYF.

The chain carries TRBV5-1 and TRBJ2-1, with 10 bases fitting TRBD2. V lost 6 bases and J lost 7; bases outside the gene matches: 10. This CDR3 has 15 amino acids. Germline V CDR1 and CDR2: SGHRS, YFSETQ. Written as DNA, the CDR3 is TGCGCCAGCACTTTGATAGCGGGAGGTAGTAATGAGCAGTTCTTC. Protein: CASTLIAGGSNEQFF.

The chain has TRBV9 and TRBJ1-6; TRBD1 is a possible D gene (6 bases). The CDR3 spans 16 residues. V lost 0 bases, J lost 7 bases, and 14 bases lay in between. In germline, CDR1 is SGDLS, CDR2 YYNGEE. The CDR3 sequence: CASSVGGTRGNSPLHF. In DNA, the CDR3 is TGTGCCAGCAGCGTAGGGGGGACACGAGGAAATTCACCCCTCCACTTT.

The chain links TRBV15 to TRBJ2-1; a weak D match, TRBD2 (5 bases). The germline gives CDR1 LNHNV, CDR2 YYDKDF (reference sequence). V was cut by 2 bases and J by 5 bases, with 13 bases left in between. This CDR3 contains 15 residues. CDR3 nucleotide sequence: TGTGCCACCAGCAGATCGGGTCTCGGGAACAATGAGCAGTTCTTC. Its protein product is CATSRSGLGNNEQFF.

The chain carries TRBV27 and TRBJ1-4; the D gene is possibly TRBD1 (5 bases). Trimming shortened V by 3 bases and J by 5 bases, and 10 bases separated the two germline ends. Germline V CDR1 and CDR2: MNHEY, SMNVEV (reference sequence). The CDR3 covers 14 residues. The CDR3 coding sequence is TGTGCCAGCAGTTTGGGCAGGGCAAATGAAAAACTGTTTTTT. This translates into CASSLGRANEKLFF. Variable domain in full (rest from reference TRBV27 and TRBJ1-4): EAQVTQNPRYLITVTGKKLTVTCSQNMNHEYMSWYRQDPGLGLRQIYYSMNVEVTDKGDVPEGYKVSRKEKRNFPLILESPSPNQTSLYFCASSLGRANEKLFFGSGTQLSVL.

A single count supports this clone. The CDR3: CASSQGFGQGANIQYF. DNA for the CDR3: TGCGCCAGCAGCCAAGGGTTTGGACAGGGGGCAAACATTCAGTACTTC. This chain uses TRBV4-3 with TRBJ2-4; 11 nucleotides align to TRBD1. The CDR3 covers 16 residues. Germline V gene data show CDR1 as LGHNA and CDR2 as YSLEER. V was pared by 1 base and J by 6 bases, with 5 bases of the junction left unmatched.

The gene calls are TRBV9 and TRBJ1-5, with D perhaps TRBD1 (6 bases). V was cut by 5 bases and J by 1 base, with 13 bases left in between. The CDR3 totals 15 residues. In germline, CDR1 is SGDLS, CDR2 YYNGEE. This chain's CDR3 is CASSLTGNSNQPQHF. In DNA form, the CDR3 reads TGTGCCAGCAGTCTCACAGGGAACAGCAATCAGCCCCAGCATTTT.

CDR3 in DNA: TGCAGCGTTGACCCGGGGGCGGGGGATAGGACTGAAGCTTTCTTT. Amino acids: CSVDPGAGDRTEAFF. The chain joins TRBV29-1 to TRBJ1-1; D is perhaps TRBD1 (6 bases). V gave up 3 bases and J gave up 5 bases, with 19 bases separating them. Germline V CDR1 and CDR2: SQVTM, ANQGSEA. This CDR3 is built from 15 residues.

J is TRBJ2-7 and V is TRBV23-1, with D unresolved. TRBV23-1 is noted as an ORF with a role that remains uncertain. The CDR3 extends over 14 amino acids. V lost 7 bases, J lost 0 bases, and 13 bases lay in between. The CDR3 DNA follows: TGCGCCAGCACCCGGCCGGAGAGCTCCTACGAGCAGTACTTC. Protein sequence: CASTRPESSYEQYF.

This chain uses TRBV5-1 with TRBJ2-2; 12 nucleotides line up with TRBD2. V shed 4 bases, J shed 3 bases, and the junction held 4 bases outside the gene matches. The CDR3 totals 16 residues. Germline V CDR1 and CDR2: SGHRS, YFSETQ. CDR3: CASSPRTSGDTGELFF. CDR3 sequence (DNA): TGCGCCAGCAGCCCGAGGACTAGCGGGGACACCGGGGAGCTGTTTTTT.

The chain uses TRBV19 and TRBJ2-1; possible D gene TRBD2, 5 bases. CDR1 and CDR2 (germline): LNHDA, SQIVND (reference sequence). The V end was cut by 7 bases, the J end by 7 bases, with 8 bases between. The CDR3 consists of 11 residues. DNA of the CDR3: TGTGCCAGTATTGGGAGAAATGAGCAGTTCTTC. Its translation is CASIGRNEQFF. Together with reference TRBV19 and TRBJ2-1, the CDR3 gives the full variable domain: DGGITQSPKYLFRKEGQNVTLSCEQNLNHDAMYWYRQDPGQGLRLIYYSQIVNDFQKGDIAEGYSVSREKKESFPLTVTSAQKNPTAFYLCASIGRNEQFFGPGTRLTVL.

The genes are TRBV6-6 and TRBJ2-7, with D maybe TRBD1 (6 bases). The germline CDR1 and CDR2 sequences are MNHNY and SVGAGI (reference sequence). CDR3 length: 15 amino acids. The V end lost 5 bases, the J end lost 4 bases, and 18 bases lay between the germline ends. CDR3 protein: CASSPVSDSPYEQYF. The CDR3 region has the DNA TGTGCCAGCAGTCCGGTATCGGACAGTCCGTACGAGCAGTACTTC.

This clone showed up just a few times. The V gene is TRBV7-9, the J gene TRBJ2-3; D might be TRBD1 (5 bases). Trimming took off 6 bases at V and 6 bases at J, with 10 bases between the two ends. This CDR3 has 12 amino acids. CDR1 is SEHNR and CDR2 is FQNEAQ in the germline V gene (reference sequence). CDR3: CASSPSGDTQYF. In nucleotides, the CDR3 is TGTGCCAGCAGTCCGTCAGGGGATACGCAGTATTTT.

The chain employs TRBV10-1 and TRBJ1-5; TRBD1 matches 9 bases. CDR1 is WNHNN, CDR2 SYGVQD, per germline (reference sequence). V was pared by 6 bases and J by 5 bases, with 14 bases of the junction left unmatched. The CDR3 spans 17 residues. CDR3 nucleotide sequence: TGCGCCAGCAGCCCGGGACAGGGCGCAGGGGGATATCAGCCCCAGCATTTT. Protein: CASSPGQGAGGYQPQHF.

The genes are TRBV5-4 and TRBJ2-5; a weak D match, TRBD2 (6 bases). The ends were cut back, 4 bases at V and 5 bases at J, with 18 bases in the middle. This CDR3 contains 15 residues. Looked up from germline, CDR1 is SGHNT and CDR2 is YYREEE (reference sequence). The CDR3 coding sequence is TGTGCCAGCAGCATCCGGGACTCACGTCGGGAGACCCAGTACTTC. This gives the protein CASSIRDSRRETQYF. Combining the CDR3 with reference TRBV5-4 and TRBJ2-5 gives the whole variable domain ETGVTQSPTHLIKTRGQQVTLRCSSQSGHNTVSWYQQALGQGPQFIFQYYREEENGRGNFPPRFSGLQFPNYSSELNVNALELDDSALYLCASSIRDSRRETQYFGPGTRLLVL.

The V call is TRBV30, the J call TRBJ1-3, with 7 bases lining up with TRBD1. Germline V lookup: CDR1 GTSNPN, CDR2 SVGIG (reference sequence). V shed 0 bases, J shed 2 bases, and the junction held 10 bases outside the gene matches. The CDR3 covers 17 residues. The CDR3 nucleotides are TGTGCCTGGAGTGTAAGGGTAGGGGGCTCTCCTGGAAACACCATATATTTT. Residues: CAWSVRVGGSPGNTIYF.

V gene TRBV7-2 combines with J gene TRBJ1-3; tentative D call: TRBD1 (5 bases). Germline CDR1 reads SGHTA; CDR2 reads FQGNSA. V lost 2 bases to trimming and J lost 0 bases, with 14 bases between them. This CDR3 comprises 17 residues. For the CDR3, the DNA is TGTGCCAGCAGCTTAAGGGGCGGGGCCCGCTCTGGAAACACCATATATTTT. It yields the protein CASSLRGGARSGNTIYF.

The chain employs TRBV2 and TRBJ1-5; D unresolved. Germline V lookup: CDR1 SNHLY, CDR2 FYNNEI. The CDR3 contains 14 residues. Between the trimmed V and J ends, which lost 8 bases and 0 bases, there was a span of 11 bases. The CDR3 DNA is TGTGCCAGCGGTCAGGAAGCTAGCAATCAGCCCCAGCATTTT. Translated: CASGQEASNQPQHF.

The chain carries TRBV5-6 and TRBJ2-6; perhaps TRBD1 as D (5 bases). The CDR3 loop spans 16 amino acids. The V gene's germline CDR1 is SGHDT and CDR2 YYEEEE. V lost 1 base to trimming and J lost 0 bases, with 8 bases between them. CDR3: CASSLLGASGANVLTF. Written as DNA, the CDR3 is TGTGCCAGCAGCTTGCTAGGGGCCTCTGGGGCCAACGTCCTGACTTTC.

This chain joins TRBV28 and TRBJ2-1; 8 nucleotides agree with TRBD2. The CDR3 loop spans 16 amino acids. V shed 3 bases and J 3 bases; nucleotides not matched to a gene: 7. In germline, CDR1 is MDHEN, CDR2 SYDVKM. The CDR3 protein is CASSFTSGTSYNEQFF. In DNA, the CDR3 is TGTGCCAGCAGTTTTACCTCGGGGACTAGCTACAATGAGCAGTTCTTC.

The chain combines TRBV7-9 with TRBJ1-2, with 9 bases lining up with TRBD1. The CDR3 length is 15 residues. J was trimmed by 4 bases and V by 5 bases; bases with no gene match: 8. CDR1 and CDR2 (germline): SEHNR, FQNEAQ (reference sequence). The CDR3 DNA reads TGTGCCAGCAGCCCCCGGACAGGGGAGGTCTATGGCTACACCTTC. This sequence encodes CASSPRTGEVYGYTF. Variable domain in full (rest from reference TRBV7-9 and TRBJ1-2): DTGVSQNPRHKITKRGQNVTFRCDPISEHNRLYWYRQTLGQGPEFLTYFQNEAQLEKSRLLSDRFSAERPKGSFSTLEIQRTEQGDSAMYLCASSPRTGEVYGYTFGSGTRLTVV.

This clone has only a few counts. This rearrangement joins TRBV9 to TRBJ2-7; 10 bases match TRBD1. Germline CDR1 reads SGDLS; CDR2 reads YYNGEE. The CDR3 has 16 amino acids. With 0 bases clipped from V and 2 bases from J, the junction kept 5 bases outside the gene matches. CDR3 loop: CASSVGRQGAPYEQYF. In DNA, the CDR3 is TGTGCCAGCAGCGTAGGGCGACAGGGGGCCCCCTACGAGCAGTACTTC.

The chain couples TRBV6-5 to TRBJ1-2; 11 bases are shared with TRBD1. J lost 8 bases, V lost 7 bases, and 9 bases had no gene match. Germline V CDR1 and CDR2: MNHEY, SVGAGI. This CDR3 has 14 amino acids. CDR3 sequence reads: CASKDRGPTGGYTF. For the CDR3, the DNA is TGTGCCAGCAAGGACAGGGGGCCAACGGGAGGCTACACCTTC.

V and J are TRBV6-5 and TRBJ2-7, with a possible D match to TRBD1 (5 bases). The V and J ends lost 6 bases and 4 bases respectively, with 13 bases between them. Germline V gene sequence: CDR1 MNHEY, CDR2 SVGAGI. The CDR3 sequence is 13 residues long. The CDR3 DNA follows: TGTGCCAGCAGGCCTGGGGCACTTTACGAGCAGTACTTC. Protein product: CASRPGALYEQYF.

The chain carries TRBV2 and TRBJ2-4; 13 bases fit TRBD2. Germline lookup yields CDR1 SNHLY and CDR2 FYNNEI. Losses at the gene ends were 8 bases for V and 8 bases for J; bases not matched to a gene: 6. This CDR3 has 14 residues. CDR3: CASGGTSGNDIQYF. Written as DNA, the CDR3 is TGTGCCAGCGGGGGGACTAGCGGGAATGACATTCAGTACTTC.